Listed below are T cell receptor beta chains from one sample, sequenced in a study of blood T cell repertoires in COVID-19. The protocol was immunoSEQ multiplex PCR, while the TCRdb copy is restricted to in-frame clones and leaves out a portion. The table shows roughly 250,000 clones, with approximately 90% occurring only once. Material: PBMCs or T cells enriched from blood (not recorded which). The receptors were gathered from a young woman with acute COVID-19. Both conserved end residues are part of each CDR3. D genes are given only for firm matches. Size tells how often a clone was seen (once, few, many) or the class of an expanded clone, and some rows leave it out.

V gene,J gene,D gene,clone size,CDR3 protein,CDR3 DNA
TRBV5-4,TRBJ2-5,.,.,CASSLVSGGETQYF,TGTGCCAGCAGCTTGGTTTCAGGCGGGGAGACCCAGTACTTC
TRBV5-6,TRBJ1-5,TRBD1,.,CASSLGTGENQPQHF,TGTGCCAGCAGCTTAGGGACAGGGGAAAATCAGCCCCAGCATTTT
TRBV27,TRBJ1-5,.,.,CASSTLGGRGQPQHF,TGTGCCAGCAGTACCCTGGGTGGTCGGGGTCAGCCCCAGCATTTT
TRBV4-1,TRBJ1-3,TRBD1,.,CASSQDPGQGPNTIYF,TGCGCCAGCAGCCAAGATCCGGGACAGGGCCCTAACACCATATATTTT
TRBV7-2,TRBJ1-6,.,.,CASSSAPGNSPLHF,TGTGCCAGCAGCTCGGCCCCGGGTAATTCACCCCTCCACTTT
TRBV11-2,TRBJ1-4,TRBD1,.,CASSSKATGGEKLFF,TGTGCCAGCAGCTCTAAAGCCACAGGGGGCGAAAAACTGTTTTTT
TRBV5-1,TRBJ2-5,TRBD2,.,CASSPRGLAGGPRETQYF,TGCGCCAGCAGCCCGAGGGGGCTAGCGGGGGGCCCTAGAGAGACCCAGTACTTC
TRBV5-6,TRBJ1-4,TRBD1,once,CASSSGQGPASNEKLFF,TGTGCCAGCAGCTCGGGACAGGGACCTGCCTCTAATGAAAAACTGTTTTTT
TRBV5-4,TRBJ2-1,.,.,CASSLQGGEQFF,TGTGCCAGCAGCTTGCAGGGCGGTGAGCAGTTCTTC
TRBV5-5,TRBJ2-3,TRBD2,.,CASSLGVAGISDTQYF,TGTGCCAGCAGCCTAGGGGTAGCGGGGATCTCAGATACGCAGTATTTT
TRBV16,TRBJ1-1,.,few,CASSGWGGNTEAFF,TGTGCCAGCAGTGGCTGGGGGGGAAACACTGAAGCTTTCTTT
TRBV3-1/TRBV3-2,TRBJ1-3,TRBD1,.,CASSQTGMSGNTIYF,TGTGCCAGCAGCCAGACAGGGATGTCTGGAAACACCATATATTTT
TRBV19,TRBJ1-5,TRBD1,.,CASNWGDRANQPQHF,TGTGCCAGTAATTGGGGAGACAGGGCGAATCAGCCCCAGCATTTT
TRBV11-2,TRBJ1-2,.,.,CASNAMPDYRYGYTF,TGTGCCAGCAACGCCATGCCAGACTATCGCTATGGCTACACCTTC
TRBV5-1,TRBJ1-1,.,.,CASSLEPGLNTEAFF,TGCGCCAGCAGCTTGGAGCCGGGGTTGAACACTGAAGCTTTCTTT
TRBV19,TRBJ1-6,.,.,CASSIGLNSPLHF,TGTGCCAGTAGTATAGGTCTGAATTCACCCCTCCACTTT
TRBV5-4,TRBJ2-7,TRBD1,once,CASSSWTGGREQYF,TGTGCCAGCAGCTCCTGGACAGGGGGCCGCGAGCAGTACTTC
TRBV9,TRBJ2-1,.,.,CASSVGLAGLNEQFF,TGTGCCAGCAGCGTAGGCCTAGCAGGCCTTAATGAGCAGTTCTTC
TRBV25-1,TRBJ1-1,.,.,CASSGFSRATEAFF,TGTGCCAGCAGTGGTTTTTCTCGAGCCACTGAAGCTTTCTTT
TRBV12-3/TRBV12-4,TRBJ1-1,.,.,CASRYREGAFF,TGTGCCAGCAGGTACAGGGAGGGAGCTTTCTTT
TRBV19,TRBJ2-3,TRBD2,.,CASSIASGGAIATDTQYF,TGTGCCAGTAGTATAGCTAGCGGGGGGGCTATTGCCACAGATACGCAGTATTTT
TRBV6-5,TRBJ2-1,.,.,CASGAGFSSYNEQFF,TGTGCCAGCGGCGCGGGTTTTAGCTCCTACAATGAGCAGTTCTTC
TRBV6-5,TRBJ1-2,TRBD1,.,CASTTTGNNYGYTF,TGTGCCAGCACGACGACAGGGAATAACTATGGCTACACCTTC
TRBV3-1/TRBV3-2,TRBJ1-1,.,.,CASSQDQGGDFRAFF,TGTGCCAGCAGCCAAGATCAGGGTGGCGATTTTCGGGCTTTCTTT
TRBV5-1,TRBJ1-5,.,.,CASSPGTSNQPQHF,TGCGCCAGCAGCCCAGGGACAAGTAATCAGCCCCAGCATTTT
TRBV3-1/TRBV3-2,TRBJ1-5,TRBD1,.,CASSSYIDRDKLPQHF,TGTGCCAGCAGCTCCTATATCGACAGGGATAAGCTGCCCCAGCATTTT
TRBV4-3,TRBJ2-1,TRBD2,.,CASSLVFVASGGFNEQFF,TGCGCCAGCAGCTTGGTCTTTGTGGCTAGCGGGGGGTTTAATGAGCAGTTCTTC
TRBV13,TRBJ1-2,.,.,CASSSGFPYGYTF,TGTGCCAGCAGCTCGGGGTTCCCCTATGGCTACACCTTC
TRBV4-3,TRBJ1-1,.,.,CASSTDLNTEAFF,TGCGCCAGCTCTACAGATCTGAACACTGAAGCTTTCTTT
TRBV2,TRBJ2-7,.,.,CASSEDQYEQYF,TGTGCCAGCAGTGAAGATCAGTACGAGCAGTACTTC
TRBV4-2,TRBJ1-2,TRBD1,.,CASSQKLWGRPGGGGYTF,TGTGCCAGCAGCCAAAAGCTATGGGGCCGGCCAGGGGGAGGTGGCTACACCTTC
TRBV7-9,TRBJ2-7,.,.,CASSLDLSRTDVIQQYF,TGTGCCAGCAGCTTAGATCTATCCAGGACAGACGTAATTCAGCAGTACTTC
TRBV18,TRBJ2-5,.,.,CASSPRNTQETQYF,TGTGCCAGCTCACCCCGAAACACACAAGAGACCCAGTACTTC
TRBV6-5,TRBJ1-6,.,few,CASSWTASYNSPLHF,TGTGCCAGCAGCTGGACAGCATCCTATAATTCACCCCTCCACTTT
TRBV7-9,TRBJ1-3,.,.,CASSPARGVDTIYF,TGTGCCAGCAGCCCCGCCCGGGGGGTTGACACCATATATTTT
TRBV19,TRBJ2-2,.,.,CASSIGRSAVWRAGELFF,TGTGCCAGTAGTATAGGACGCTCCGCGGTTTGGAGGGCCGGGGAGCTGTTTTTT
TRBV10-3,TRBJ1-1,TRBD1,.,CAIRGTGPNTEAFF,TGTGCCATCAGGGGGACAGGGCCGAACACTGAAGCTTTCTTT
TRBV19,TRBJ2-6,.,.,CASSIRDSGANVLTF,TGTGCCAGTAGTATACGGGACTCTGGGGCCAACGTCCTGACTTTC
TRBV30,TRBJ1-2,.,.,CAWSDDPGDYGYTF,TGTGCCTGGAGCGACGACCCGGGGGACTATGGCTACACCTTC